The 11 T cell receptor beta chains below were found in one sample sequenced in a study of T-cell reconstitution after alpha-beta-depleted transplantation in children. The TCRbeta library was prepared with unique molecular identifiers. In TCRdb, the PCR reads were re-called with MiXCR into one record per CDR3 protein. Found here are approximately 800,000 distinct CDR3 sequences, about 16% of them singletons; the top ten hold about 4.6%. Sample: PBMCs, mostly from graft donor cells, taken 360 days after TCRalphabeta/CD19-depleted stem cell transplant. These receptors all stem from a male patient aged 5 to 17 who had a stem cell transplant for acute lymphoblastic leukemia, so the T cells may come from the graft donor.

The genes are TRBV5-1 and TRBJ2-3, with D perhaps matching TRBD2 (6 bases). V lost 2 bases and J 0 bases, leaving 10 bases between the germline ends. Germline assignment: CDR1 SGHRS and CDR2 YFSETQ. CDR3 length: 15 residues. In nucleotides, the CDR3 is TGCGCCAGCAGCTTTGAGCTAGCGAGCACAGATACGCAGTATTTT. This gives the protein CASSFELASTDTQYF.

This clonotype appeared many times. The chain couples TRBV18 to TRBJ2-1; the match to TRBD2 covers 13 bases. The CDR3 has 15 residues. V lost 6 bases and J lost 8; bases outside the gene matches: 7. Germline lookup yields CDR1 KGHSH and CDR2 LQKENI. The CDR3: CASSPGLAGLDEQFF. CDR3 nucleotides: TGTGCCAGCTCGCCGGGACTAGCGGGACTGGATGAGCAGTTCTTC.

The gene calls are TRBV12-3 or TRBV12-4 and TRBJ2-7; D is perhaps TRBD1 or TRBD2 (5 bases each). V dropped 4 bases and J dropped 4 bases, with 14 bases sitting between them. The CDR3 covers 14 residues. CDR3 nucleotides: TGTGCCAGCAGTTCCGGGACCCTGGATTACGAGCAGTACTTC. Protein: CASSSGTLDYEQYF.

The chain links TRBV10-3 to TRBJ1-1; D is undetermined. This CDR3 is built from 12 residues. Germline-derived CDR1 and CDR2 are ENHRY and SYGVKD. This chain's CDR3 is CAHAGVGTEAFF. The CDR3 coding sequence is TGTGCTCACGCGGGCGTCGGCACTGAAGCTTTCTTT.

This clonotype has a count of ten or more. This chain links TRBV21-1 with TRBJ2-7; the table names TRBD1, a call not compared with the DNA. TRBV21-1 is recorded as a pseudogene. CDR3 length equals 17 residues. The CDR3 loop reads CASSKDNKGRSSYEQYF. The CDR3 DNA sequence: TGTGCCAGCAGCAAAGACAACAAGGGACGGAGCTCCTACGAGCAGTACTTC.

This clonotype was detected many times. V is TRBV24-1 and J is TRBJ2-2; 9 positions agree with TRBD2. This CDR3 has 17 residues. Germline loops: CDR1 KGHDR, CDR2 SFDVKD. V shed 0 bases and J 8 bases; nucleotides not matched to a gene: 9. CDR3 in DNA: TGTGCCACCAGTGATTTGCTCGAAGCTAGCGGGACTGGGGAGCTGTTTTTT. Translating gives CATSDLLEASGTGELFF.

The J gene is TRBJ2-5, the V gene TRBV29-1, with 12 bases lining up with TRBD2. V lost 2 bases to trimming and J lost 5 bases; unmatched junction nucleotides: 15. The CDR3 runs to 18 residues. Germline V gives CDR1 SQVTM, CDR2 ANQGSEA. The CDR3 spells CSVESPWLAGGREETQYF. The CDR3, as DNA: TGCAGCGTTGAATCCCCTTGGCTAGCGGGAGGGAGAGAGGAGACCCAGTACTTC.

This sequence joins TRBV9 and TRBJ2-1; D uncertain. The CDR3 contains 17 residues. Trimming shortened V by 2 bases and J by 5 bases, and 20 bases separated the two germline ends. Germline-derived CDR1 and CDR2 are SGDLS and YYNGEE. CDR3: CASSVGIGGSPHNEQFF. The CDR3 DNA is TGTGCCAGCAGCGTCGGAATAGGCGGAAGCCCCCACAATGAGCAGTTCTTC.

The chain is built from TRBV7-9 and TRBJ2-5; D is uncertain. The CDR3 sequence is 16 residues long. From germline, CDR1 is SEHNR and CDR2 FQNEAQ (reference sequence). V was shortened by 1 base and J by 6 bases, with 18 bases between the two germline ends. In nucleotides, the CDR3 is TGTGCCAGCAGCTTAGTTCAGCGAGGTGTCGAAAAGACCCAGTACTTC. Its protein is CASSLVQRGVEKTQYF.

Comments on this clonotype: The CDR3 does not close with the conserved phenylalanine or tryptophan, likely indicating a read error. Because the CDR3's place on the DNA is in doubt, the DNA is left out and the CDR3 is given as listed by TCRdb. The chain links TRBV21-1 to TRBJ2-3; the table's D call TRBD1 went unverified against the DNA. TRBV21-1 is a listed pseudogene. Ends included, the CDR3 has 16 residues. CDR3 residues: CASRPRADRFTDTQYL.

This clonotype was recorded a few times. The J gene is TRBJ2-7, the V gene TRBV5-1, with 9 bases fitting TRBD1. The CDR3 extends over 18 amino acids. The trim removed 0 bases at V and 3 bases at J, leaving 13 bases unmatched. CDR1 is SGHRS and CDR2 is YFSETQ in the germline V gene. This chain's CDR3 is CASSLARGSRDRDYEQYF. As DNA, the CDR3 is TGCGCCAGCAGCTTGGCCCGGGGCAGCCGGGACAGGGACTACGAGCAGTACTTC.